The rows below give T cell receptor beta chains drawn from one sample of a study of beta chain features in type 1 diabetes. Sequenced by immunoSEQ multiplex PCR; TCRdb stores in-frame clones only, minus some. The table shows 250,000 or so clones, with roughly 30% occurring only once. The sample taken for sequencing was central memory CD4+ T cells from blood. The source is a man aged 25 to 45 in good health. The conserved cysteine and the conserved F or W are not part of the CDR3 here.

J: TRBJ2-7; V: TRBV29-1; CDR3: SVERQGNGEQY
J: TRBJ2-7; V: TRBV5-1; CDR3: ASSSTWDRAYEQY
J: TRBJ1-4; V: TRBV30; CDR3: AWSPTGAYSEKLF
J: TRBJ2-2; V: TRBV19; CDR3: ASQKRNAGVPNTGELF
J: TRBJ2-5; V: TRBV7-7; CDR3: ASSVGLAGIQETQY
J: TRBJ1-4; V: TRBV29-1; CDR3: SATEQGIMF
J: TRBJ2-7; V: TRBV10-3; CDR3: AISEEGDKYEQY
J: TRBJ1-6; V: TRBV10-3; CDR3: AINQGMDSPLH
J: TRBJ2-7; V: TRBV29-1; CDR3: SVDSQQGSGEQY
J: TRBJ2-1; V: TRBV28; CDR3: ASSPASGRHNEQF
J: TRBJ2-3; V: TRBV4-3; CDR3: ASSQDASGIRWGDTQY
J: TRBJ2-6; V: TRBV27; CDR3: ASSLQTGANVLT
J: TRBJ1-2; V: TRBV2; CDR3: ASSDGGYYGYT
J: TRBJ2-1; V: TRBV27; CDR3: ASSSDSMGSYNEQF
J: TRBJ1-5; V: TRBV18; CDR3: ASSGQGAQPQH
J: TRBJ2-3; V: TRBV7-2; CDR3: ASSSTPVGTDTQY
J: TRBJ2-3; V: TRBV7-2; CDR3: ASRGQGAFTDTQY
J: TRBJ1-2; V: TRBV28; CDR3: ASISSTYGYT
J: TRBJ1-2; V: TRBV30; CDR3: AWSARTYYGYT
J: TRBJ2-2; V: TRBV28; CDR3: ASSSFTSGRLGELF
J: TRBJ2-1; V: TRBV29-1; CDR3: SVHTGQSSYNEQF
J: TRBJ2-7; V: TRBV4-3; CDR3: ASSQEVGGIPSYEQY
J: TRBJ2-1; V: TRBV7-2; CDR3: ASSLVGSGTEQF
J: TRBJ2-1; V: TRBV30; CDR3: AWRGGHNNEQF
J: TRBJ2-7; V: TRBV7-8; CDR3: ASSFFQGAYEQY
J: TRBJ2-3; V: TRBV27; CDR3: ASSAREADTQY
J: TRBJ2-1; V: TRBV30; CDR3: AWAPEVYNEQF
J: TRBJ1-2; V: TRBV2; CDR3: ASTRTGAVNGYT
J: TRBJ1-2; V: TRBV30; CDR3: AWSGGDGYT
J: TRBJ2-1; V: TRBV2; CDR3: ASSDASARQF
J: TRBJ2-3; V: TRBV29-1; CDR3: SVVQGAVADTQY
J: TRBJ1-2; V: TRBV28; CDR3: ASSFPAGGGYT